The rows below give T cell receptor beta chains drawn from one sample of a study of metastatic and nonmetastatic thyroid tumors. Using MiXCR, TCRdb re-called clones from the PCR reads. The data contain 25,000 to 35,000 clones, 15% to 20% of them seen just once; the ten biggest clones take up approximately 4.8%. The specimen sequenced was blood. The receptors come from a female donor with papillary thyroid cancer or a benign thyroid nodule (not recorded which). Some clones in this sample may be carry-over from other donors' samples. Each CDR3 is given with its conserved first and last residue. Fields, in order: V gene, D gene, J gene, clone size, CDR3 DNA, CDR3 protein. The D gene is left open where the match is weak. Only part of the rows carry a size: once, few, many, or a class if the clone is expanded.

>TRBV12-3/TRBV12-4|.|TRBJ2-3|many
TGTGCCAGCAGTCTATCAGGGCTCACAGATACGCAGTATTTT
CASSLSGLTDTQYF
>TRBV6-4|.|TRBJ2-3|many
TGTGCCAGCAGTGCCAGCGGGAGCACAGATACGCAGTATTTT
CASSASGSTDTQYF
>TRBV19|TRBD1|TRBJ2-2|many
TGTGCCAGTAGTTCCGACAGGGAGAGCGGGGAGCTGTTTTTT
CASSSDRESGELFF
>TRBV5-1|TRBD2|TRBJ2-7|.
TGCGCCAGCAGCTCGAATGGACTAGCTGTAGACGAGCAGTACTTC
CASSSNGLAVDEQYF
>TRBV5-1|.|TRBJ1-2|.
TGCGCCAGCAGCTCCGGTACAAGGTTTGGGTGCTACACCTTC
CASSSGTRFGCYTF
>TRBV20-1|.|TRBJ2-3|many
TGCAGTGCTAGAACACACACAGATACGCAGTATTTT
CSARTHTDTQYF
>TRBV5-4|TRBD2|TRBJ2-5|.
TGTGCCAGCAGCTTTCCAGCGGGGGGGGGAGAGACCCAGTACTTC
CASSFPAGGGETQYF
>TRBV6-1|.|TRBJ2-3|medium-sized
TGTGCCAGCAGCCGGGGACCAGATAGAGGAACGCAGTATTTT
CASSRGPDRGTQYF
>TRBV5-1|.|TRBJ2-1|many
TGCGCCAGCAGCTTACAGACAAATAATGAGCAGTTCTTC
CASSLQTNNEQFF
>TRBV30|TRBD2|TRBJ2-5|many
TGTGCCTGGGGACTAGCGGGGGCTCAAGAGACCCAGTACTTC
CAWGLAGAQETQYF
>TRBV19|TRBD2|TRBJ2-7|many
TGTGCCAGTAGTATAGCGGCTAGCGGGGCCCCCTACGAGCAGTACTTC
CASSIAASGAPYEQYF
>TRBV19|.|TRBJ2-1|.
TGTGCCAGTAGTCCCTTGGCCGGCACAGGGGGGGGCAATGAGCAGTTCTTC
CASSPLAGTGGGNEQFF
>TRBV12-5|.|TRBJ2-2|many
TGTGCTAGTGGTTTGGTACCCGGGGAGCTGTTTTTT
CASGLVPGELFF
>TRBV9|.|TRBJ2-7|many
TGTGCCAGCAGCGTAGGGGGGGTAGGGCCCGGGTACGAGCAGTACTTC
CASSVGGVGPGYEQYF
>TRBV6-1|.|TRBJ2-2|many
TGTGCCAGCTCTGTAGAGCTGGGGGGCACCGGGGAGCTGTTTTTT
CASSVELGGTGELFF
>TRBV7-2|TRBD2|TRBJ2-7|many
TGTGCCAGCAGCTTAGGGGCTAGCGGGAGAACTTCTGCCTACGAGCAGTACTTC
CASSLGASGRTSAYEQYF
>TRBV7-2|.|TRBJ1-4|many
TGTGCCAGCAGCTTACATCCTGGGACTAATGAAAAACTGTTTTTT
CASSLHPGTNEKLFF
>TRBV3-1|.|TRBJ1-4|.
TGTGCCAGCAGCCAAGATGTCCGTAATGAAAAACTGTTTTTT
CASSQDVRNEKLFF
>TRBV12-3/TRBV12-4|TRBD2|TRBJ2-1|many
TGTGCCAGCAGTTTCTCGCTAGCGGGAGGCCTACAAGATGAGCAGTTCTTC
CASSFSLAGGLQDEQFF
>TRBV6-5|.|TRBJ2-3|.
TGTGCCCGAAGTTACGGGGCAGATACGCAGTATTTT
CARSYGADTQYF
>TRBV6-1|.|TRBJ2-2|few
TGTGACACCCCAGCCGCCAAAGGAACCGGGGAGCTGTTTTTT
CDTPAAKGTGELFF
>TRBV5-6|.|TRBJ2-4|.
TGTGCCAGCAGTCTCTTAGAGGGAGCCAAAAACATTCAGTACTTC
CASSLLEGAKNIQYF
>TRBV11-2|.|TRBJ2-6|many
TGTGCCAGCAGCTTAGGGAGGTTTGGGGCCAACGTCCTGACTTTC
CASSLGRFGANVLTF
>TRBV20-1|.|TRBJ1-5|.
TGCAGTGCTAGAGATCCCCGGGATCCAAATCAGCCCCAGCATTTT
CSARDPRDPNQPQHF
>TRBV20-1|TRBD1|TRBJ2-7|many
TGCAGTGCTAGTTTGGGCGGGGGGACAGGGGTGGGCGAGCAGTACTTC
CSASLGGGTGVGEQYF
>TRBV28|.|TRBJ1-6|many
TGTGCCAGCAGTCAGCTGGGTTCACCCCTCCACTTT
CASSQLGSPLHF
>TRBV10-2|TRBD2|TRBJ2-3|many
TGCGCCAGCAGAAGGACTAGCGGTGCTAGCACAGATACGCAGTATTTT
CASRRTSGASTDTQYF
>TRBV30|.|TRBJ2-7|many
TGTGCCTGGAGGAGCGGTAGGACAACCTACGAGCAGTACTTC
CAWRSGRTTYEQYF
>TRBV14|TRBD2|TRBJ2-4|.
TGTGCCAGCAGCCAATGCGGGGGGATCGTCTACTTC
CASSQCGGIVYF
>TRBV28|.|TRBJ2-4|many
TGTGCCAGCAGTTTATTCCATCCGGACATTCAGTACTTC
CASSLFHPDIQYF